This T cell receptor beta chain emerged from a study of T-cell memory formation after mild COVID-19. Whole-study findings and limits: Memory cells collected pre-infection included some clones that later responded, suggesting cross-reactive memory joined.

TCRdb independently ran MiXCR on the 5' RACE reads; one entry per CDR3 protein. The table has approximately 400,000 distinct CDR3 sequences, around 17% seen once. Germline CDR1 MNHEY, CDR2 SVGEGT. V lost 5 bases to trimming and J lost 1 base, with 15 bases between them. The CDR3 loop spans 16 amino acids. Remarks on this clonotype: The target antigen is unknown.

Sequencing used PBMCs or a T cell subset sorted from them (not recorded which). The clonotype was recovered from a man aged 18 to 30 who had mild COVID-19 (a few samples of this study predate the infection). Cell type and time point are not known. The chain is built from TRBV6-2 or TRBV6-3 and TRBJ2-4; tentatively, D is TRBD1 (6 bases). The chain's CDR3 is CASSDHRVDAKNIQYF. The DNA for the CDR3 is TGTGCCAGCAGTGACCACAGGGTTGATGCCAAAAACATTCAGTACTTC.